These 16 T cell receptor beta chains share one sample of origin, sequenced in a study of cytomegalovirus exposure and HLA in healthy donors. The PCR was carried out with 60 Vbeta primers and 13 Jbeta primers. Sequencing was performed with immunoSEQ multiplex PCR; in TCRdb, only in-frame clones are kept and a portion is missing. This table holds about 190,000 clones, under 80% found once. The sample taken for sequencing was PBMCs. The receptors come from a man aged 30 to 39 in good health and CMV-seropositive.

V is TRBV7-9 and J is TRBJ1-1, with a weak D call TRBD1 (6 bases). V shed 3 bases and J shed 0 bases, with 8 bases lying between them. Germline V gives CDR1 SEHNR, CDR2 FQNEAQ (reference sequence). This CDR3 has 14 amino acids. The CDR3 sequence: CASSFQGLNTEAFF. As DNA, the CDR3 is TGTGCCAGCAGCTTTCAGGGGTTGAACACTGAAGCTTTCTTT.

V is TRBV6-5 and J is TRBJ2-1, with D possibly TRBD2 on 5 matching bases. V lost 6 bases, J lost 8 bases, and 17 bases lay in between. Germline V gene sequence: CDR1 MNHEY, CDR2 SVGAGI. The length of the CDR3 is 14 residues. CDR3 in DNA: TGTGCCAGCAGCCGAACCTTTTACGGGGATGAGCAGTTCTTC. Amino acids: CASSRTFYGDEQFF.

The J gene is TRBJ2-7, the V gene TRBV28; weak D call: TRBD2 (6 bases). Germline loops: CDR1 MDHEN, CDR2 SYDVKM. The CDR3 sequence is 13 residues long. The V and J ends lost 2 bases and 4 bases respectively, with 9 bases between them. The CDR3 DNA follows: TGTGCCAGCAGTTTAGGGACTCGATACGAGCAGTACTTC. Translating gives CASSLGTRYEQYF.

The chain joins TRBV19 to TRBJ2-5; the match to TRBD1 covers 9 bases. Per germline, CDR1 LNHDA and CDR2 SQIVND (reference sequence). V lost 6 bases to trimming and J lost 5 bases; unmatched junction nucleotides: 7. The CDR3 contains 14 residues. The CDR3 region is CASRTGGAFETQYF. CDR3 bases: TGTGCCAGTAGAACAGGGGGCGCTTTCGAGACCCAGTACTTC.

Relative to its sample, this clone is medium-sized. The J gene is TRBJ1-5, the V gene TRBV5-6; D possibly corresponds to TRBD1 (6 bases). Trimming took 3 bases from V and 5 from J, leaving 15 bases between them. The germline gives CDR1 SGHDT, CDR2 YYEEEE. This CDR3 contains 15 residues. CDR3 DNA sequence: TGTGCCAGCAGCTCGAGACAGGTATTGGATCAGCCCCAGCATTTT. Residues: CASSSRQVLDQPQHF.

The chain joins TRBV11-3 to TRBJ2-4; a weak D match, TRBD2 (5 bases). From germline, CDR1 is SGHNT and CDR2 YENEEA. V was trimmed by 1 base and J by 7 bases, leaving 11 bases between them. The CDR3 is made up of 14 amino acids. CDR3 nucleotide sequence: TGTGCCAGCAGCTTAGGGCCTAGCAGTAACATTCAGTACTTC. Its translation is CASSLGPSSNIQYF.

This chain connects TRBV6-6 to TRBJ1-5, with D perhaps matching TRBD1 (6 bases). The length of the CDR3 is 16 residues. CDR1 is MNHNY, CDR2 SVGAGI, per germline (reference sequence). V lost 5 bases and J lost 0, with 14 bases in between. CDR3 coding DNA: TGTGCCAGCAGTCAAGGGGGGGTTAGTAGCAATCAGCCCCAGCATTTT. This translates into CASSQGGVSSNQPQHF.

This chain links TRBV6-6 with TRBJ2-1, with D perhaps matching TRBD1 (6 bases). V lost 0 bases, J lost 0 bases, and 9 bases lay in between. This CDR3 has 16 residues. Germline V gene lookup returns CDR1 MNHNY and CDR2 SVGAGI (reference sequence). The CDR3 bases are TGTGCCAGCAGTTACTCCAGGGGTGGCTCCTACAATGAGCAGTTCTTC. Its protein product is CASSYSRGGSYNEQFF.

This clone was seen more than once but under ten times. This chain connects TRBV14 to TRBJ2-3; 10 nucleotides agree with TRBD2. The CDR3 spans 19 residues. The germline gives CDR1 SGHDN, CDR2 FVKESK. Trimming took 1 base from V and 3 from J; bases not matched to a gene: 13. This CDR3 is CASSQVGLDSGGPTDTQYF. The CDR3 bases are TGTGCCAGCAGCCAAGTCGGTCTGGATAGCGGGGGGCCGACAGATACGCAGTATTTT.

The chain couples TRBV7-9 to TRBJ2-2, with 8 bases fitting TRBD2. CDR3 length: 19 amino acids. CDR1 SEHNR and CDR2 FQNEAQ come from the germline V gene (reference sequence). With V trimmed by 4 bases and J by 2 bases, 15 bases remained unmatched. CDR3 nucleotides: TGTGCCAGCAGCTCCACTCGGGGCGGGGGGCCACAAAACACCGGGGAGCTGTTTTTT. This translates into CASSSTRGGGPQNTGELFF.

V and J are TRBV30 and TRBJ1-2; possibly TRBD1 for D (5 bases). Looked up from germline, CDR1 is GTSNPN and CDR2 is SVGIG (reference sequence). V shed 3 bases and J shed 7 bases, with 15 bases lying between them. This CDR3 is 13 amino acids long. The CDR3 protein is CAWRRRGSLGYTF. CDR3 sequence (DNA): TGTGCCTGGAGGCGGAGGGGAAGCCTTGGCTACACCTTC.

This clone occurred once. This specimen includes other DNA sequences encoding the same CDR3. V is TRBV7-2 and J is TRBJ2-5; weak D call: TRBD2 (5 bases). The CDR3 spans 15 residues. The germline CDR1 and CDR2 sequences are SGHTA and FQGNSA. Trimming left V 0 bases short and J 1 base short, with 9 bases between. The CDR3 region has the DNA TGTGCCAGCAGCTTAGCGGCGGGTCCCCAAGAGACCCAGTACTTC. Its translation is CASSLAAGPQETQYF.

This clone showed up just once. The chain recombines TRBV2 with TRBJ1-1; TRBD1 matches at 7 bases. The CDR3 is 13 amino acids. Germline values: CDR1 SNHLY, CDR2 FYNNEI. J was trimmed by 2 bases and V by 6 bases; bases with no gene match: 3. In nucleotides, the CDR3 is TGTGCCAGCAGGGGGGACAGCAACACTGAAGCTTTCTTT. Its protein product is CASRGDSNTEAFF.

The chain joins TRBV10-3 to TRBJ2-2, with 9 nucleotides matching TRBD1. The germline CDR1 and CDR2 sequences are ENHRY and SYGVKD. The ends lost 0 bases at V and 5 bases at J; junction bases unmatched: 1. The CDR3 consists of 15 residues. The CDR3 loop reads CAISESTGGTGELFF. The CDR3 DNA reads TGTGCCATCAGTGAGTCGACAGGGGGTACCGGGGAGCTGTTTTTT.

The chain carries TRBV2 and TRBJ1-6; TRBD1 matches 8 bases. Germline lookup yields CDR1 SNHLY and CDR2 FYNNEI. Trimming at V came to 6 bases and at J to 6 bases, leaving 13 bases not matched to a gene. CDR3 length: 17 amino acids. CDR3 DNA: TGTGCCAGCAGAAGACAACCGACAGGGGTGGTTAATTCACCCCTCCACTTT. Translated, it gives CASRRQPTGVVNSPLHF.

The rearrangement joins TRBV7-2 to TRBJ1-1; possible D gene TRBD1, 5 bases. Trimming cost V 0 bases and J 8 bases, with 10 bases left between them. The CDR3 runs 13 residues. Germline CDR1 is SGHTA and CDR2 is FQGNSA. CDR3 DNA: TGTGCCAGCAGCTTAGCCACAGGAAGGGAAGCTTTCTTT. This codes for CASSLATGREAFF.